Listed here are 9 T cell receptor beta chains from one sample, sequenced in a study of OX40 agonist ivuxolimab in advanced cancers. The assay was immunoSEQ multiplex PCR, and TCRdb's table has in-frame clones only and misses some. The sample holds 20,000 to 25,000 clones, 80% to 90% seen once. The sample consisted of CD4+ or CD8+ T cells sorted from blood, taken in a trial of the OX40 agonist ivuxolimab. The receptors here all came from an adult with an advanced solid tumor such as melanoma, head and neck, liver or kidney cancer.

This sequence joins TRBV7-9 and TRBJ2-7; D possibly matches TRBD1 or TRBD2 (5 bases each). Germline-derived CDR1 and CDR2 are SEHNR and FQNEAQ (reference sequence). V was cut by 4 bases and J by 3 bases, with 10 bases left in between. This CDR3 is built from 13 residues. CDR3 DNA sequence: TGTGCCAGCAGCTCGGGACCGAACTACGAGCAGTACTTC. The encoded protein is CASSSGPNYEQYF.

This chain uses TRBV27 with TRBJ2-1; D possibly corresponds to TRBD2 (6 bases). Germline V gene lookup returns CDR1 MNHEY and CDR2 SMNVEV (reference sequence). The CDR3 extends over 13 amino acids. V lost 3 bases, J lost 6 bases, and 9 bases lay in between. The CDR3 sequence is CASSFRGFNEQFF. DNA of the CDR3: TGTGCCAGCAGTTTCCGGGGGTTCAATGAGCAGTTCTTC.

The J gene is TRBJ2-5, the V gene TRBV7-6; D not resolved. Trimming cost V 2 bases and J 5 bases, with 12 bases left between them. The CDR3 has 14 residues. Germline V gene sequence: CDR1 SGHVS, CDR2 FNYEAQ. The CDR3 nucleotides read TGTGCCAGCAGCTTACTACCGAATGGGGAGACCCAGTACTTC. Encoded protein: CASSLLPNGETQYF.

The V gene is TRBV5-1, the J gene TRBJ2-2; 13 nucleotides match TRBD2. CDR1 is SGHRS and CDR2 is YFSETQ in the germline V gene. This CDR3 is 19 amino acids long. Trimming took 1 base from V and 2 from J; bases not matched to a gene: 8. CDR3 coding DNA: TGCGCCAGCAGCTTGTCTGGACTAGCGGGGGCCGGAAACACCGGGGAGCTGTTTTTT. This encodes CASSLSGLAGAGNTGELFF.

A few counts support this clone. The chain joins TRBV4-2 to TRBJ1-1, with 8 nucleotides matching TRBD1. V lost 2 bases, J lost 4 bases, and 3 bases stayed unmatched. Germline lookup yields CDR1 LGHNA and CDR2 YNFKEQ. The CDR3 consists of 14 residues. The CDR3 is CASSQRTGGTEAFF. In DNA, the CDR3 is TGTGCCAGCAGCCAAAGAACAGGGGGCACTGAAGCTTTCTTT.

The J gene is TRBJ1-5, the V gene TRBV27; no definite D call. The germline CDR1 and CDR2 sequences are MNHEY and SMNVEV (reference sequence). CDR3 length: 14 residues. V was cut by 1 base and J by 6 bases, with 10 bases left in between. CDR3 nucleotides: TGTGCCAGCAGTTTATATCAGAATACTCAGCCCCAGCATTTT. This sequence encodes CASSLYQNTQPQHF.

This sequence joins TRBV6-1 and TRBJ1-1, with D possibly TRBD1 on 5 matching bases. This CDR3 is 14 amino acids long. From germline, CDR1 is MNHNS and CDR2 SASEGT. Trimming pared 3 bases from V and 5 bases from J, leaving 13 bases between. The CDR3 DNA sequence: TGTGCCAGCAGTGAGTGGAGGGGTTGGACTGAAGCTTTCTTT. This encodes CASSEWRGWTEAFF.

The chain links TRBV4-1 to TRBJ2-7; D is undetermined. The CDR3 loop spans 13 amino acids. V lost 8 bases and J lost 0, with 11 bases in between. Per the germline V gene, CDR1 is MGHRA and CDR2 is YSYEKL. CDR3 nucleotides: TGCGCCAGCGGCCTAGGCAACTCCTACGAGCAGTACTTC. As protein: CASGLGNSYEQYF.

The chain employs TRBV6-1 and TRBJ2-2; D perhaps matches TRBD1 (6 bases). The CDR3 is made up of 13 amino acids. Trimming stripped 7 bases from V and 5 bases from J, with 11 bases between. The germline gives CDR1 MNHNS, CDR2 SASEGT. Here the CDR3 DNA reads TGTGCCAGCACGGGTAGGGGGACCGGGGAGCTGTTTTTT. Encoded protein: CASTGRGTGELFF.